The present entry profiles one T cell receptor beta chain with its context. The record originates from a study of blood T cell repertoires in COVID-19. Across the study: The United States, Italy and Spain supplied acute and convalescent COVID-19 samples. Nucleic acid was either cDNA or gDNA, and it came from T cells, B-cell-depleted T cells, or PBMCs.

As handled by the study authors: Estimation of nucleated cell counts relied on the amplification of reference gene primers. The protocol was immunoSEQ multiplex PCR, while the TCRdb copy is restricted to in-frame clones and leaves out a portion. V and J calls and clone size are as listed in that table; D and trimming were resolved from the DNA. Among about 180,000 clones listed, 85% to 90% were seen once. The origin of this receptor is a man in his fifties or sixties with active or convalescent COVID-19. The sample comprised peripheral blood.

CDR3 sequence reads: CASSRGGGSSYEQYF. The CDR3, as DNA: TGTGCCAGCAGTCGCGGGGGGGGAAGCTCCTACGAGCAGTACTTC. This chain joins TRBV25-1 and TRBJ2-7; 9 nucleotides match TRBD2. This CDR3 is 15 amino acids long. V lost 5 bases, J lost 0 bases, and 5 bases stayed unmatched. Germline V gene data show CDR1 as MGHDK and CDR2 as SYGVNS.